The 13 T cell receptor beta chains given below trace back to one sample, sequenced in a study of cytotoxic CD8 clonotypes in ibrutinib-treated CLL. Some clones are missing from TCRdb's copy, which holds only in-frame ones; the method was immunoSEQ multiplex PCR. The repertoire has about 50,000 clones, roughly three fifths of them found once; the top ten carry around 30%. The source material was PBMCs, sampled after 24 months of ibrutinib treatment. These receptor sequences come from a human donor with chronic lymphocytic leukemia.

Comment on this clone: Other nucleotide sequences in the sample specify the same CDR3. The rearrangement uses TRBV20-1 and TRBJ1-2; D not certain. This CDR3 region has 11 residues. The germline V and J ends were trimmed by 3 bases and 1 base, with 3 bases remaining between them. Germline-derived CDR1 and CDR2 are DFQATT and SNEGSKA (reference sequence). The CDR3 sequence: CSASLNYGYTF. Here the CDR3 DNA reads TGCAGTGCTAGTCTTAACTATGGCTACACCTTC.

The V call is TRBV5-4, the J call TRBJ1-1; 10 bases match TRBD1. Germline V gene lookup returns CDR1 SGHNT and CDR2 YYREEE (reference sequence). The CDR3 is made up of 14 amino acids. The ends lost 4 bases at V and 5 bases at J; junction bases unmatched: 5. CDR3 sequence: CASSPTGGKTEAFF. The CDR3 DNA is TGTGCCAGCAGCCCGACAGGGGGCAAGACTGAAGCTTTCTTT.

This clone was found a few times. The chain links TRBV6-1 to TRBJ1-6; possibly TRBD1 for D (6 bases). Germline-derived CDR1 and CDR2 are MNHNS and SASEGT. V was clipped by 8 bases and J by 9 bases, with 14 bases between them. The CDR3 loop spans 13 amino acids. The CDR3 nucleotides read TGTGCCAGCGGTGCAGGGGTGGGTTCACCCCTCCACTTT. Translation gives CASGAGVGSPLHF.

The chain combines TRBV13 with TRBJ1-1; D not certain. There are 13 residues in the CDR3. CDR1 and CDR2 from the germline V gene are PRHDT and FYEKMQ (reference sequence). Deletions cut 8 bases from V and 1 base from J, with 11 bases between. The CDR3 nucleotides read TGTGCCAGCTCAGTGAATCCGAACACTGAAGCTTTCTTT. Its protein product is CASSVNPNTEAFF.

The chain couples TRBV7-2 to TRBJ1-6; D not certain. Between the trimmed V and J ends, which lost 1 base and 8 bases, there was a span of 12 bases. Germline V gene data show CDR1 as SGHTA and CDR2 as FQGNSA. The CDR3 spans 15 residues. DNA for the CDR3: TGTGCCAGCAGCTTAGACAAGGGCTCGTATTCACCCCTCCACTTT. This gives the protein CASSLDKGSYSPLHF.

The genes are TRBV5-1 and TRBJ2-5; 8 nucleotides align to TRBD1. This CDR3 spans 13 amino acids. The germline CDR1 and CDR2 sequences are SGHRS and YFSETQ. J was trimmed by 5 bases and V by 4 bases; bases with no gene match: 4. The CDR3 loop is CASSPDRVETQYF. Here the CDR3 DNA reads TGCGCCAGCAGCCCGGACAGGGTGGAGACCCAGTACTTC.

The chain is built from TRBV18 and TRBJ1-2; D is unresolved. V lost 3 bases and J 8 bases, leaving 13 bases between the germline ends. Germline V gene data show CDR1 as KGHSH and CDR2 as LQKENI. This CDR3 spans 13 amino acids. CDR3 bases: TGTGCCAGCTCACCGCACGACCTGGGGGGCTACACCTTC. This translates into CASSPHDLGGYTF.

The chain combines TRBV27 with TRBJ2-2, with TRBD1 identical over 7 bases. Germline V gives CDR1 MNHEY, CDR2 SMNVEV (reference sequence). The CDR3 length is 14 residues. DNA for the CDR3: TGTGCTACTAGAAAGGGGGCGCAGAACGGGGAGCTGTTTTTT. Amino acid sequence: CATRKGAQNGELFF.

This chain uses TRBV19 with TRBJ1-1, with D uncertain. V dropped 7 bases and J dropped 3 bases, with 6 bases sitting between them. The length of the CDR3 is 11 residues. Germline CDR1 is LNHDA and CDR2 is SQIVND (reference sequence). The CDR3 coding sequence is TGTGCCAGTATCCGGTACACTGAAGCTTTCTTT. Translating it yields CASIRYTEAFF.

The chain couples TRBV6-5 to TRBJ1-3; D not resolved. Trimming shortened V by 2 bases and J by 9 bases, and 14 bases separated the two germline ends. Germline V CDR1 and CDR2: MNHEY, SVGAGI. CDR3 size: 14 residues. In nucleotides, the CDR3 is TGTGCCAGCAGTTACGATCTACGGACGGGCACCATATATTTT. As protein: CASSYDLRTGTIYF.

The J gene is TRBJ1-4, the V gene TRBV5-1, with D possibly matching TRBD1 (5 bases). Germline-derived CDR1 and CDR2 are SGHRS and YFSETQ. This CDR3 comprises 14 residues. V dropped 6 bases and J dropped 0 bases, with 9 bases sitting between them. CDR3 sequence: CASNAGSTNEKLFF. CDR3 in DNA: TGCGCCAGCAACGCAGGGTCAACTAATGAAAAACTGTTTTTT.

The genes are TRBV15 and TRBJ2-5, with TRBD2 as a possible D gene (6 bases). This CDR3 has 14 amino acids. The germline CDR1 and CDR2 sequences are LNHNV and YYDKDF (reference sequence). The germline V and J ends were trimmed by 4 bases and 1 base, with 10 bases remaining between them. The CDR3: CATSMNGGQETQYF. Written as DNA, the CDR3 is TGTGCCACCAGCATGAACGGGGGCCAAGAGACCCAGTACTTC.

The chain combines TRBV6-1 with TRBJ1-2, with 8 bases fitting TRBD1. Germline V gene lookup returns CDR1 MNHNS and CDR2 SASEGT. V trimming: 4 bases; J trimming: 8 bases; junction bases outside the gene matches: 6. CDR3 length equals 13 residues. The DNA for the CDR3 is TGTGCCAGCAGTGGGACAGGGATGTGGGGCTACACCTTC. It is translated as CASSGTGMWGYTF.